The sequence of this T cell receptor beta chain was determined in a study of T cell responses to AZD1222 COVID-19 vaccine. The V gene's germline CDR1 is LNHDA and CDR2 SQIVND (reference sequence). The CDR3 length is 16 residues. V shed 0 bases and J 4 bases; nucleotides not matched to a gene: 8. Generated by immunoSEQ multiplex PCR, the TCRdb table keeps only in-frame clones and is missing some. The sample comprises about 150,000 clones, 91% of which are singletons, and around 5% rests with the top ten. This chain uses TRBV19 with TRBJ2-7; 8 nucleotides match TRBD1. The source of this sequence is an adult in good health. The sequencing used peripheral blood, collected on day 0 of AZD1222 vaccination. CDR3 in DNA: TGTGCCAGTAGTATAGATCGCGACAGGGGAAAGTACGAGCAGTACTTC. It codes for CASSIDRDRGKYEQYF.